This T cell receptor beta chain was retrieved from a study of shared clonotypes between healthy human individuals. Assay execution proceeded at the deep level. Each subset's genomic DNA was shared equally among a number of immunoSEQ plates. The method was immunoSEQ multiplex PCR; TCRdb's version includes in-frame clones alone and lacks a portion of them. The sample consists of more than 1.2 million clones, just under 99% of them appearing once. The investigators split CD4+ cells into a CD45RA+ naive subset and a CD45RA-negative memory subset. Germline assignment: CDR1 SGHAT and CDR2 FQNNGV. The V segment lost 4 bases and the J segment 8 bases; nucleotides outside the gene matches: 5. The CDR3 is made up of 14 amino acids. To note about this clone: Its target is unknown.

Study-wide results and caveats: Naive subsets usually exceeded memory subsets in estimated richness.

This clonotype was sampled from a man aged 25 to 40 in good health. The rearrangement joins TRBV11-2 to TRBJ2-7; 13 bases line up with TRBD2. The sequencing input was naive CD4+ T cells sorted from blood. Specified subset: CD45RA+ positively selected. As DNA, the CDR3 is TGTGCCAGCAGCTCCTGGACTAGCGGGAGTAAGCAGTACTTC. Translating it yields CASSSWTSGSKQYF.